These 13 T cell receptor beta chains came from one sample sequenced in a study of cytotoxic CD8 clonotypes in ibrutinib-treated CLL. TCRdb keeps only in-frame clones here, not all; method: immunoSEQ multiplex PCR. The data contain roughly 51,000 clones, around 53% of them singletons. Specimen: PBMCs, collected after 12 months of ibrutinib treatment. These receptors were taken from a human donor with chronic lymphocytic leukemia.

The CDR3 reads CASSKTSGRLNTQYF. DNA for the CDR3: TGTGCCAGCAGTAAGACTAGCGGGAGGTTGAATACGCAGTATTTT. This chain connects TRBV28 to TRBJ2-3, with 13 bases aligning to TRBD2. The junction had 6 bases not matched to a gene; V was cut back by 5 bases and J by 7 bases. The CDR3 loop spans 15 amino acids. Germline-derived CDR1 and CDR2 are MDHEN and SYDVKM.

This clone turned up a few times. J is TRBJ2-5 and V is TRBV4-1; TRBD2 is a possible D gene (5 bases). Germline V gene sequence: CDR1 MGHRA, CDR2 YSYEKL. There are 13 residues in the CDR3. V lost 5 bases and J 5 bases, leaving 12 bases between the germline ends. The CDR3 bases are TGCGCCAGCAGCTTCGGACTGGCGGAGACCCAGTACTTC. It is translated as CASSFGLAETQYF.

The chain links TRBV7-2 to TRBJ1-4; D unresolved. This CDR3 spans 13 amino acids. Germline V gives CDR1 SGHTA, CDR2 FQGNSA. Trimming stripped 1 base from V and 7 bases from J, with 7 bases between. The CDR3 here is CASSLGTGEKLFF. The CDR3 coding sequence is TGTGCCAGCAGCTTAGGGACGGGTGAAAAACTGTTTTTT. The whole variable domain, remainder taken from reference TRBV7-2 and TRBJ1-4, is GAGVSQSPSNKVTEKGKDVELRCDPISGHTALYWYRQSLGQGLEFLIYFQGNSAPDKSGLPSDRFSAERTGGSVSTLTIQRTQQEDSAVYLCASSLGTGEKLFFGSGTQLSVL.

This rearrangement joins TRBV5-4 to TRBJ1-2, with 7 nucleotides matching TRBD1. V gave up 0 bases and J gave up 8 bases; unmatched junction bases: 7. The CDR3 covers 14 residues. Looked up from germline, CDR1 is SGHNT and CDR2 is YYREEE (reference sequence). The CDR3 bases are TGTGCCAGCAGCTTGGAGCAGGGGGTATGGGGCTACACCTTC. Protein sequence: CASSLEQGVWGYTF.

This clone was detected many times. The chain joins TRBV28 to TRBJ1-2; D is possibly TRBD1 (5 bases). V lost 2 bases to trimming and J lost 7 bases, with 11 bases between them. Germline values: CDR1 MDHEN, CDR2 SYDVKM. There are 13 residues in the CDR3. For the CDR3, the DNA is TGTGCCAGCAGTTTAGACACCCAGGGTGGCTACACCTTC. The encoded protein is CASSLDTQGGYTF.

This chain joins TRBV5-6 and TRBJ1-1; TRBD1 is a possible D gene (6 bases). V shed 3 bases and J shed 0 bases, with 12 bases lying between them. The CDR3 loop spans 15 amino acids. CDR1 and CDR2 (germline): SGHDT, YYEEEE. The CDR3 DNA is TGTGCCAGCAGCTCGTGGACAGTATTGAACACTGAAGCTTTCTTT. Its protein product is CASSSWTVLNTEAFF.

The genes are TRBV29-1 and TRBJ1-1; D is unclear. The V gene's germline CDR1 is SQVTM and CDR2 ANQGSEA. V lost 7 bases, J lost 6 bases, and 12 bases lay in between. This CDR3 region has 11 residues. CDR3 sequence reads: CSARVGPEAFF. The CDR3 coding sequence is TGCAGCGCGCGGGTGGGTCCTGAAGCTTTCTTT.

This clone was seen more than once but under ten times. The V gene is TRBV6-1, the J gene TRBJ2-1; TRBD2 matches at 13 bases. The CDR3 extends over 15 amino acids. V lost 8 bases to trimming and J lost 12 bases; unmatched junction nucleotides: 13. Germline-derived CDR1 and CDR2 are MNHNS and SASEGT. The CDR3 here is CASYGSPGLAGWQFF. The DNA of the CDR3 is TGTGCCAGCTACGGCTCACCGGGACTAGCGGGATGGCAGTTCTTC.

This clone was counted ten times or more. The V gene is TRBV5-4, the J gene TRBJ1-1; D is unresolved. CDR1 and CDR2 (germline): SGHNT, YYREEE (reference sequence). V was clipped by 4 bases and J by 3 bases, with 10 bases between them. This CDR3 comprises 13 residues. Here the CDR3 DNA reads TGTGCCAGCAGCACGGACGTGGACACTGAAGCTTTCTTT. Amino acids: CASSTDVDTEAFF. The full variable domain, rest sourced from reference TRBV5-4 and TRBJ1-1, is ETGVTQSPTHLIKTRGQQVTLRCSSQSGHNTVSWYQQALGQGPQFIFQYYREEENGRGNFPPRFSGLQFPNYSSELNVNALELDDSALYLCASSTDVDTEAFFGQGTRLTVV.

This chain joins TRBV7-9 and TRBJ1-4, with unresolved D. This CDR3 has 14 residues. Trimming shortened V by 5 bases and J by 0 bases, and 7 bases separated the two germline ends. Germline V gene sequence: CDR1 SEHNR, CDR2 FQNEAQ (reference sequence). The CDR3 sequence is CASSPDTTNEKLFF. The CDR3, as DNA: TGTGCCAGCAGCCCAGACACAACTAATGAAAAACTGTTTTTT.

The rearrangement joins TRBV7-8 to TRBJ1-2, with 7 bases fitting TRBD1. Germline V gene sequence: CDR1 SGHVS, CDR2 FQNEAQ. This CDR3 spans 14 amino acids. Trimming cost V 1 base and J 5 bases; bases outside gene matches: 4. The CDR3 DNA sequence: TGTGCCAGCAGCTTAGGCGCAGGGGGTTATGGCTACACCTTC. Protein: CASSLGAGGYGYTF.

The CDR3 DNA reads TGTGCCTGGAGTGTGGGGAATGGTGAAAAACTGTTTTTT. Translation gives CAWSVGNGEKLFF. This chain links TRBV30 with TRBJ1-4; no definite D call. This CDR3 spans 13 amino acids. Germline V CDR1 and CDR2: GTSNPN, SVGIG (reference sequence). V dropped 0 bases and J dropped 7 bases, with 9 bases sitting between them. Full variable domain (outside the CDR3, taken from reference TRBV30 and TRBJ1-4): SQTIHQWPATLVQPVGSPLSLECTVEGTSNPNLYWYRQAAGRGLQLLFYSVGIGQISSEVPQNLSASRPQDRQFILSSKKLLLSDSGFYLCAWSVGNGEKLFFGSGTQLSVL.

The chain carries TRBV29-1 and TRBJ1-3, with unresolved D. Germline V CDR1 and CDR2: SQVTM, ANQGSEA. V was pared by 2 bases and J by 2 bases, with 7 bases between. This CDR3 has 13 residues. The CDR3 nucleotides read TGCAGCGTTGAATTGCAAACTGGAAACACCATATATTTT. Its protein product is CSVELQTGNTIYF.